This T cell receptor (beta chain) was identified in a study of CD4 T cells in relation to SARS-CoV-2 and coronaviruses. Germline V gene sequence: CDR1 LGHDT, CDR2 YNNKEL (reference sequence). V lost 4 bases and J 0 bases, leaving 9 bases between the germline ends. CDR3 length equals 14 residues. The method was immunoSEQ multiplex PCR; TCRdb's version includes in-frame clones alone and lacks a portion of them. The sample gives about 29,000 clones, about two thirds of which show up once; roughly an eighth is in the top ten. Worth noting for this clone: Its specificity is not known.

Unexposed donor CD4+ T cells date from about 2011-2018, before the COVID-19 pandemic. After roughly ten days of culture, CD4+ T cells were isolated. The chain joins TRBV3-1 (or the pseudogene TRBV3-2) to TRBJ1-1; D ambiguous. The sequence came from a human donor in good health. Source material: CD4+ T cells from PBMCs, cultured in vitro. The CDR3 region is CASSPRRMNTEAFF. CDR3 nucleotide sequence: TGTGCCAGCAGCCCCCGGCGAATGAACACTGAAGCTTTCTTT.